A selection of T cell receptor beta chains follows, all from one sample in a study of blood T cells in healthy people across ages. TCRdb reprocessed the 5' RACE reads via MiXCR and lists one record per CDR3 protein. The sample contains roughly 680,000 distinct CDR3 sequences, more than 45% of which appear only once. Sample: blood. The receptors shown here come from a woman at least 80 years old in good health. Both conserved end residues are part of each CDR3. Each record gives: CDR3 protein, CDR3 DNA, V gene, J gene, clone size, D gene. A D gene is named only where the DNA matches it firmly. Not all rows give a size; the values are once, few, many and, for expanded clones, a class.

CDR3 protein: CASSKGWEPQHF; CDR3 DNA: TGTGCCAGCAGCAAGGGTTGGGAGCCCCAGCATTTT; V gene: TRBV3-1; J gene: TRBJ1-5; clone size: .; D gene: .
CDR3 protein: CASSHGTNKAFF; CDR3 DNA: TGTGCCAGCAGCCATGGGACTAATAAGGCTTTCTTT; V gene: TRBV3-1; J gene: TRBJ1-1; clone size: .; D gene: .
CDR3 protein: CASSRVPGLATDTQYF; CDR3 DNA: TGTGCCAGCAGCCGTGTACCGGGACTAGCGACCGATACGCAGTATTTT; V gene: TRBV4-2; J gene: TRBJ2-3; clone size: .; D gene: TRBD2
CDR3 protein: CASSQRAPGSYNEQFF; CDR3 DNA: TGCGCCAGCAGCCAACGGGCCCCGGGGTCCTACAATGAGCAGTTCTTC; V gene: TRBV4-1; J gene: TRBJ2-1; clone size: .; D gene: .
CDR3 protein: CASSLSVASNQPQHF; CDR3 DNA: TGTGCCAGCAGCTTATCCGTAGCTAGCAATCAGCCCCAGCATTTT; V gene: TRBV7-2; J gene: TRBJ1-5; clone size: .; D gene: .
CDR3 protein: CASSREHTINYGYTF; CDR3 DNA: TGCGCCAGCAGCCGAGAACATACAATTAACTATGGCTACACCTTC; V gene: TRBV4-1; J gene: TRBJ1-2; clone size: many; D gene: .
CDR3 protein: CASSLSGGGPYEQYF; CDR3 DNA: TGTGCCAGCAGTTTATCCGGGGGAGGGCCCTACGAGCAGTACTTC; V gene: TRBV27; J gene: TRBJ2-7; clone size: .; D gene: TRBD2
CDR3 protein: CSASVLAASTDTQYF; CDR3 DNA: TGCAGTGCTAGTGTACTAGCGGCTAGCACAGATACGCAGTATTTT; V gene: TRBV20-1; J gene: TRBJ2-3; clone size: few; D gene: TRBD2
CDR3 protein: CASSQLRGFFEQFF; CDR3 DNA: TGTGCCAGCAGCCAACTACGAGGCTTTTTTGAGCAGTTCTTC; V gene: TRBV6-2/TRBV6-3; J gene: TRBJ2-1; clone size: few; D gene: .
CDR3 protein: CASSQESGTGANVLTF; CDR3 DNA: TGCGCCAGCAGCCAAGAGTCCGGGACAGGGGCCAACGTCCTGACTTTC; V gene: TRBV4-3; J gene: TRBJ2-6; clone size: many; D gene: .
CDR3 protein: CASSQDQGVDKSYEQYF; CDR3 DNA: TGCGCCAGCAGCCAAGACCAGGGTGTGGACAAAAGCTACGAGCAGTACTTC; V gene: TRBV4-1; J gene: TRBJ2-7; clone size: .; D gene: .
CDR3 protein: CASSYGPPETQYF; CDR3 DNA: TGCGCCAGCAGCTACGGCCCGCCAGAGACCCAGTACTTC; V gene: TRBV4-1; J gene: TRBJ2-5; clone size: .; D gene: .
CDR3 protein: CASSGYSGLAGRDTQYF; CDR3 DNA: TGTGCCAGCAGCGGATACTCCGGACTAGCGGGGAGAGATACGCAGTATTTT; V gene: TRBV2; J gene: TRBJ2-3; clone size: many; D gene: TRBD2
CDR3 protein: CASTQTGTEAFF; CDR3 DNA: TGTGCCAGCACCCAGACAGGGACAGAAGCTTTCTTT; V gene: TRBV2; J gene: TRBJ1-1; clone size: .; D gene: TRBD1
CDR3 protein: CASSLFLGGGTEAFF; CDR3 DNA: TGCGCCAGCAGCTTGTTTTTGGGTGGAGGGACTGAAGCTTTCTTT; V gene: TRBV5-1; J gene: TRBJ1-1; clone size: few; D gene: .
CDR3 protein: CASRRGDTGELFF; CDR3 DNA: TGCGCCAGCAGGAGGGGGGACACCGGGGAGCTGTTTTTT; V gene: TRBV5-1; J gene: TRBJ2-2; clone size: few; D gene: .
CDR3 protein: CASSVLTGTPNYGYTF; CDR3 DNA: TGTGCCAGCAGCGTACTTACCGGGACACCAAACTATGGCTACACCTTC; V gene: TRBV9; J gene: TRBJ1-2; clone size: many; D gene: .
CDR3 protein: CASSQLPAARNEQYF; CDR3 DNA: TGTGCCAGCTCCCAACTGCCGGCCGCGCGGAACGAGCAGTACTTC; V gene: TRBV18; J gene: TRBJ2-7; clone size: .; D gene: .
CDR3 protein: CAISVQQETQYF; CDR3 DNA: TGTGCCATCAGTGTCCAGCAAGAGACCCAGTACTTC; V gene: TRBV10-3; J gene: TRBJ2-5; clone size: .; D gene: .
CDR3 protein: CASSRDSTIFEQYF; CDR3 DNA: TGCGCCAGCAGCCGAGATTCGACTATTTTCGAGCAGTACTTC; V gene: TRBV4-3; J gene: TRBJ2-7; clone size: .; D gene: .
CDR3 protein: CSALAPTSYNEQFF; CDR3 DNA: TGCAGCGCCCTAGCGCCGACCTCCTACAATGAGCAGTTCTTC; V gene: TRBV29-1; J gene: TRBJ2-1; clone size: .; D gene: .
CDR3 protein: CASSLKSLGSYEQYF; CDR3 DNA: TGTGCCAGCAGTTTAAAAAGCCTCGGTAGCTACGAGCAGTACTTC; V gene: TRBV27; J gene: TRBJ2-7; clone size: .; D gene: .
CDR3 protein: CSAIRDTLNEQYF; CDR3 DNA: TGCAGTGCTATCCGGGACACCCTTAACGAGCAGTACTTC; V gene: TRBV20-1; J gene: TRBJ2-7; clone size: .; D gene: .
CDR3 protein: CASSLRTSGGETQYF; CDR3 DNA: TGTGCCAGCAGCCTACGGACTAGCGGTGGGGAGACCCAGTACTTC; V gene: TRBV12-3/TRBV12-4; J gene: TRBJ2-5; clone size: many; D gene: TRBD2
CDR3 protein: CSAIRDRTNEKLFF; CDR3 DNA: TGCAGTGCTATCCGGGACAGGACTAATGAAAAACTGTTTTTT; V gene: TRBV20-1; J gene: TRBJ1-4; clone size: few; D gene: TRBD1
CDR3 protein: CASSLEYETPNTEAFF; CDR3 DNA: TGTGCCAGCAGCTTAGAGTATGAGACGCCGAACACTGAAGCTTTCTTT; V gene: TRBV3-1; J gene: TRBJ1-1; clone size: few; D gene: .
CDR3 protein: CASRDNRGEQYF; CDR3 DNA: TGTGCCAGCAGGGATAACAGGGGCGAGCAGTACTTC; V gene: TRBV2; J gene: TRBJ2-7; clone size: .; D gene: TRBD1
CDR3 protein: CASSQFRTGGGYGYTF; CDR3 DNA: TGTGCCAGCAGCCAATTCCGGACAGGGGGAGGCTATGGCTACACCTTC; V gene: TRBV3-1; J gene: TRBJ1-2; clone size: .; D gene: TRBD1
CDR3 protein: CASSPLPGTGVNERFF; CDR3 DNA: TGTGCCAGCAGCCCATTGCCAGGGACAGGGGTCAATGAGCGGTTCTTC; V gene: TRBV7-2; J gene: TRBJ2-1; clone size: .; D gene: TRBD1
CDR3 protein: CRARKPGLADNEQFF; CDR3 DNA: TGCCGTGCTAGAAAACCGGGACTAGCGGACAATGAGCAGTTCTTC; V gene: TRBV20-1; J gene: TRBJ2-1; clone size: many; D gene: TRBD2
CDR3 protein: CSVAGLAAADTQYF; CDR3 DNA: TGCAGCGTCGCGGGACTAGCGGCGGCAGATACGCAGTATTTT; V gene: TRBV29-1; J gene: TRBJ2-3; clone size: once; D gene: TRBD2
CDR3 protein: CASSSTSGTGSYGYTF; CDR3 DNA: TGTGCCAGCAGTTCTACATCCGGGACAGGGAGCTATGGCTACACCTTC; V gene: TRBV2; J gene: TRBJ1-2; clone size: .; D gene: TRBD1
CDR3 protein: CASSETFSSYEQYF; CDR3 DNA: TGTGCCAGCAGTGAAACCTTCAGCTCCTACGAGCAGTACTTC; V gene: TRBV25-1; J gene: TRBJ2-7; clone size: .; D gene: .
CDR3 protein: CASSSPRGLQETQYF; CDR3 DNA: TGTGCCAGCAGCTCCCCGCGGGGACTACAAGAGACCCAGTACTTC; V gene: TRBV7-9; J gene: TRBJ2-5; clone size: .; D gene: TRBD2
CDR3 protein: CASREIRAQRQPQHF; CDR3 DNA: TGTGCCAGCAGGGAAATACGGGCCCAAAGGCAGCCCCAGCATTTT; V gene: TRBV14; J gene: TRBJ1-5; clone size: .; D gene: .
CDR3 protein: CASSLGYEKLFF; CDR3 DNA: TGTGCCAGCAGCTTGGGTTATGAAAAACTGTTTTTT; V gene: TRBV7-2; J gene: TRBJ1-4; clone size: .; D gene: .
CDR3 protein: CASSWVGQDTQYF; CDR3 DNA: TGCGCCAGCAGCTGGGTCGGTCAAGATACGCAGTATTTT; V gene: TRBV5-1; J gene: TRBJ2-3; clone size: few; D gene: .
CDR3 protein: CASSLQGQQNTEAFF; CDR3 DNA: TGCGCCAGCAGCCTACAGGGGCAGCAAAACACTGAAGCTTTCTTT; V gene: TRBV5-1; J gene: TRBJ1-1; clone size: .; D gene: TRBD1
CDR3 protein: CAWGRQVAYEQYF; CDR3 DNA: TGTGCCTGGGGTAGACAGGTTGCCTACGAGCAGTACTTC; V gene: TRBV30; J gene: TRBJ2-7; clone size: .; D gene: .
CDR3 protein: CAIEGESTDTQYF; CDR3 DNA: TGTGCCATCGAGGGAGAGAGCACAGATACGCAGTATTTT; V gene: TRBV28; J gene: TRBJ2-3; clone size: many; D gene: .
CDR3 protein: CASSQDVAFTLETQYF; CDR3 DNA: TGTGCCAGCAGCCAAGATGTGGCGTTTACCTTGGAGACCCAGTACTTC; V gene: TRBV4-2; J gene: TRBJ2-5; clone size: many; D gene: .
CDR3 protein: CASGPTRGTTLRSYNEQFF; CDR3 DNA: TGTGCCAGCGGCCCGACGCGGGGTACGACACTCCGCTCCTACAATGAGCAGTTCTTC; V gene: TRBV28; J gene: TRBJ2-1; clone size: many; D gene: .
CDR3 protein: CSQVDRGHRGYTF; CDR3 DNA: TGCAGTCAAGTGGACAGGGGGCACCGTGGCTACACCTTC; V gene: TRBV20-1; J gene: TRBJ1-2; clone size: .; D gene: TRBD1
CDR3 protein: CASSFLVREQYF; CDR3 DNA: TGTGCCAGCAGTTTCCTTGTGCGTGAGCAGTACTTC; V gene: TRBV12-3/TRBV12-4; J gene: TRBJ2-7; clone size: many; D gene: .
CDR3 protein: CASRMAGHGYNEQFF; CDR3 DNA: TGTGCCAGCAGGATGGCGGGACACGGCTACAATGAGCAGTTCTTC; V gene: TRBV6-5; J gene: TRBJ2-1; clone size: .; D gene: .
CDR3 protein: CATSTGASGAYEQYF; CDR3 DNA: TGTGCCACCTCGACGGGGGCTAGCGGGGCCTACGAGCAGTACTTC; V gene: TRBV7-2; J gene: TRBJ2-7; clone size: .; D gene: TRBD2
CDR3 protein: CASSKARQAGEQFF; CDR3 DNA: TGTGCCAGCAGCAAAGCGAGGCAGGCTGGTGAGCAGTTCTTC; V gene: TRBV21-1; J gene: TRBJ2-1; clone size: .; D gene: .
CDR3 protein: CASSVDGQGNTEAFF; CDR3 DNA: TGTGCCAGCAGCGTAGACGGTCAGGGGAACACTGAAGCTTTCTTT; V gene: TRBV9; J gene: TRBJ1-1; clone size: .; D gene: .
CDR3 protein: CASSAEFGGNYEQYF; CDR3 DNA: TGTGCCAGCTCAGCTGAATTTGGGGGGAACTACGAGCAGTACTTC; V gene: TRBV18; J gene: TRBJ2-7; clone size: few; D gene: .
CDR3 protein: CASSGGANYGYTF; CDR3 DNA: TGTGCCAGCAGTGGGGGGGCTAACTATGGCTACACCTTC; V gene: TRBV7-9; J gene: TRBJ1-2; clone size: many; D gene: .
CDR3 protein: CATSRDVGLTYNEQFF; CDR3 DNA: TGTGCCACCAGCAGAGATGTGGGTTTAACCTACAATGAGCAGTTCTTC; V gene: TRBV15; J gene: TRBJ2-1; clone size: .; D gene: .
CDR3 protein: CASSLGVEAYEQYF; CDR3 DNA: TGTGCCAGCAGCCTCGGGGTAGAGGCCTACGAGCAGTACTTC; V gene: TRBV2; J gene: TRBJ2-7; clone size: .; D gene: .
CDR3 protein: CASSLGILAKNIQYF; CDR3 DNA: TGTGCCAGCAGTTTGGGCATTTTAGCCAAAAACATTCAGTACTTC; V gene: TRBV27; J gene: TRBJ2-4; clone size: many; D gene: .
CDR3 protein: CAIGPTSATYNEQFF; CDR3 DNA: TGTGCCATCGGCCCGACTAGCGCTACCTACAATGAGCAGTTCTTC; V gene: TRBV10-3; J gene: TRBJ2-1; clone size: .; D gene: TRBD2
CDR3 protein: CASSLDRRAEAFF; CDR3 DNA: TGTGCCAGCAGTCTTGACAGGAGGGCTGAAGCTTTCTTT; V gene: TRBV2; J gene: TRBJ1-1; clone size: many; D gene: .
CDR3 protein: CASSSQGPGNTEAFF; CDR3 DNA: TGTGCCAGCAGCTCTCAGGGCCCCGGAAACACTGAAGCTTTCTTT; V gene: TRBV7-3; J gene: TRBJ1-1; clone size: few; D gene: .
CDR3 protein: CASSDLTSGGNEQFF; CDR3 DNA: TGTGCCAGCAGTGATCTAACTAGCGGGGGGAATGAGCAGTTCTTC; V gene: TRBV25-1; J gene: TRBJ2-1; clone size: many; D gene: TRBD2